This is a list of T cell receptor beta chains from one sample in a study of cytomegalovirus exposure and HLA in healthy donors. Assay: immunoSEQ multiplex PCR; the TCRdb copy retains only in-frame clones and omits some. Of approximately 140,000 clones in the sample, more than 70% were seen once. The sequenced sample was PBMCs. Receptor source: a man between 35 and 55 years old in good health and CMV-seronegative. Each CDR3 is given with its conserved first and last residue. Fields, in order: D gene, V gene, J gene, clone size, CDR3 DNA, CDR3 protein. A D gene is named only where the DNA matches it firmly. Not all rows give a size; the values are once, few, many and, for expanded clones, a class.

>TRBD2|TRBV28|TRBJ2-3|NA
TGTGCCAGCAGTTTAGGATACGGCGGGGGGGCCGCCACAGATACGCAGTATTTT
CASSLGYGGGAATDTQYF
>TRBD1|TRBV13|TRBJ2-7|NA
TGTGCCAGCAGCGGCAGGACAGGGACCTCCTACGAGCAGTACTTC
CASSGRTGTSYEQYF
>TRBD1|TRBV7-2|TRBJ1-4|NA
TGTGCCAGCAGCCGAACGACAGGGGCCGGGGAAAAACTGTTTTTT
CASSRTTGAGEKLFF
>TRBD1|TRBV15|TRBJ1-5|few
TGTGCCACCAGCAGAGATATAGGGGGCGGGCAGCCCCAGCATTTT
CATSRDIGGGQPQHF
>NA|TRBV29-1|TRBJ2-7|once
TGCAGCGTGGTCGGGGAATATCTCTCTAACGAGCAGTACTTC
CSVVGEYLSNEQYF
>NA|TRBV7-9|TRBJ1-1|few
TGTGCCAGCAGCTTAGAGAGCAGGCCTAACACTGAAGCTTTCTTT
CASSLESRPNTEAFF
>TRBD1|TRBV5-1|TRBJ2-3|NA
TGCGCCAGCAGCTGGACAGGCGACGACCCTAGCACAGATACGCAGTATTTT
CASSWTGDDPSTDTQYF
>TRBD1|TRBV6-5|TRBJ1-1|NA
TGTGCCAGCAGTTTCTCAGGGGGGAACACTGAAGCTTTCTTT
CASSFSGGNTEAFF
>TRBD1|TRBV29-1|TRBJ1-2|once
TGCAGCGTTGACCAGGGGGCGCTAGGATCTGGCTACACCTTC
CSVDQGALGSGYTF
>NA|TRBV11-2|TRBJ2-7|NA
TGTGCCAGCAGCGATCACACGACTACCCCTTACGAGCAGTACTTC
CASSDHTTTPYEQYF
>TRBD1|TRBV7-9|TRBJ2-5|once
TGTGCCAGCAGCTCCGGGACAGGGGATTTCCAAGAGACCCAGTACTTC
CASSSGTGDFQETQYF
>NA|TRBV2|TRBJ1-6|NA
TGTGCCAGCAGGGGGGGTTTGGGACGGAATTCACCCCTCCACTTT
CASRGGLGRNSPLHF
>NA|TRBV2|TRBJ2-7|NA
TGTGCCAGCAGTGTTGGAGCCGCGTACTTC
CASSVGAAYF
>TRBD2|TRBV19|TRBJ2-3|NA
TGTGCCAGTAGTATCGAGCTAGCGGGGGGCAGGGATACGCAGTATTTT
CASSIELAGGRDTQYF
>NA|TRBV28|TRBJ1-1|NA
TGTGCCAGCAGTTTGAAGGAGACTGAAGCTTTCTTT
CASSLKETEAFF
>NA|TRBV27|TRBJ2-2|NA
TGTGCCAGCAGTTTAGCCCATGGCGAGGACTTCTACACCGGGGAGCTGTTTTTT
CASSLAHGEDFYTGELFF
>TRBD1|TRBV6-1|TRBJ1-2|NA
TGTGCCAGCAGTGTACAGGGGGCGCCGTTTGGCTACACCTTC
CASSVQGAPFGYTF
>NA|TRBV7-9|TRBJ1-1|NA
TGTGCCAGCAGCCGGGTTCCCTTTGACACTGAAGCTTTCTTT
CASSRVPFDTEAFF
>NA|TRBV13|TRBJ1-2|NA
TGTGCCAGCAGCTTGTACCCAGATAACTATGGCTACACCTTC
CASSLYPDNYGYTF
>TRBD2|TRBV5-1|TRBJ2-1|NA
TGCGCCAGCAGCCTTACTAGCGGGCACTCCTACAATGAGCAGTTCTTC
CASSLTSGHSYNEQFF
>TRBD1|TRBV5-1|TRBJ2-5|NA
TGCGCCAGCAGCATGGGGACAGGCCGCTCACAAGAGACCCAGTACTTC
CASSMGTGRSQETQYF
>TRBD1|TRBV7-6|TRBJ2-1|NA
TGTGCCAGCAGCTTAGCGCGGACAGGGGGCAATGAGCAGTTCTTC
CASSLARTGGNEQFF
>NA|TRBV10-3|TRBJ1-1|NA
TGTGCCATCAGTGAGGCTCAGGGAACTGAAGCTTTCTTT
CAISEAQGTEAFF